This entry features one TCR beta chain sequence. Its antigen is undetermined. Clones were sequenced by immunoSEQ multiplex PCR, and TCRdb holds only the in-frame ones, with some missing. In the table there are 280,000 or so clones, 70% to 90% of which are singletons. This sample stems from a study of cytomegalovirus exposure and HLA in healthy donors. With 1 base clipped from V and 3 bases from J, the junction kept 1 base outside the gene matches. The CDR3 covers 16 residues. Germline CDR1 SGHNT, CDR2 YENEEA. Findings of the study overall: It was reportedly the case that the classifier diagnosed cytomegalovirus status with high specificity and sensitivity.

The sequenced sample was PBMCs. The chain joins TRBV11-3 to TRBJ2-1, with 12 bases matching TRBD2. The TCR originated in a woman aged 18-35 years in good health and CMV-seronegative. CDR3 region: CASSLAGLAGYNEQFF. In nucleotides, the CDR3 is TGTGCCAGCAGCTTAGCGGGACTAGCGGGCTACAATGAGCAGTTCTTC.